In its sample, the clone carrying this TCR beta chain was seen many times. The antigen is unknown. TCR beta CDR3 sequences were amplified from RNA transcripts. The HTBI primer set served for first-round RT-PCR of the TCR CDR3. TCRdb processed the multiplex PCR reads anew with MiXCR; each CDR3 protein has one entry. This table holds 250,000 or so distinct CDR3 sequences, approximately 16% found once. The data were obtained in a study of T cells in Graves' hyperthyroidism and ophthalmopathy. Germline trimming cut 2 bases from V and 9 bases from J; bases unmatched to any gene: 11. This CDR3 contains 17 residues. The germline V gene encodes CDR1 SGHAT and CDR2 FQNNGV. Uncontrolled infection, other autoimmune disease, pregnancy and lactation each barred patients from inclusion. Initially, at the first diagnosis of hyperthyroidism and before any ophthalmopathy symptoms, blood was sampled. Whole-study results and caveats: Blood also held most thyroid clonotypes expanded beyond 0.001.

This receptor was obtained from a woman aged 50 to 60 with Graves' hyperthyroidism that later progressed to Graves' ophthalmopathy. Sequenced material: blood. The rearrangement joins TRBV11-2 to TRBJ2-1; 12 positions agree with TRBD2. Here the CDR3 reads CASSLRLAGAGYGEQFF. The CDR3 bases are TGTGCCAGCAGCTTACGACTAGCGGGAGCGGGATACGGTGAGCAGTTCTTC.